The TCR beta chain described here comes from a study of sequential checkpoint blockade in melanoma. Study details: After both sequences, patients received maintenance nivolumab.

Here immunoSEQ multiplex PCR was the method, and the copy in TCRdb shows in-frame clones only, minus some. The sample carries some 40,000 clones, more than 70% recorded once. The treatment: randomized to nivolumab then ipilimumab (arm A) or the reverse (arm B). DNA-damaging chemotherapy had not been given to any patient beforehand. From thawed PBMCs, live CD3+CD8+ cells negative for CD19 and CD56 were sorted. Trimming took off 2 bases at V and 6 bases at J, with 8 bases between the two ends. The CDR3 is 13 residues long. Germline V gene lookup returns CDR1 MNHEY and CDR2 SMNVEV (reference sequence). The sequence came from a human donor with melanoma. The rearrangement joins TRBV27 to TRBJ1-5; D gene unclear. Sequencing was performed on CD8+ T cells sorted from blood (inferred from file names), taken from a patient given nivolumab and ipilimumab in sequence. The CDR3 region is CASSLGEGQPQHF. CDR3 DNA sequence: TGTGCCAGCAGTTTAGGGGAGGGTCAGCCCCAGCATTTT.